Presented here are 11 T cell receptor beta chains from one specimen sequenced in a study of T cell changes during pregnancy in multiple sclerosis. This table comes from immunoSEQ multiplex PCR, and its TCRdb copy is limited to in-frame clones, with some not included. Among approximately 79,000 clones listed, around 95% were seen once. The sample in question was peripheral blood, obtained in the second trimester of pregnancy. The receptors were gathered from a female donor in good health, enrolled as a control in a pregnancy study.

The V call is TRBV6-5, the J call TRBJ1-4; 7 bases are shared with TRBD1. The CDR3 contains 14 residues. The V gene end was trimmed by 6 bases and the J gene end by 6 bases; junction bases not matched to a gene: 7. Germline values: CDR1 MNHEY, CDR2 SVGAGI. For the CDR3, the DNA is TGTGCCAGCAGACCTGGACAGGATTATGAAAAACTGTTTTTT. Its protein is CASRPGQDYEKLFF.

This chain uses TRBV27 with TRBJ2-3; TRBD2 matches 12 bases. The CDR3 consists of 18 residues. V lost 5 bases and J lost 2; bases outside the gene matches: 11. CDR1 MNHEY and CDR2 SMNVEV come from the germline V gene (reference sequence). Here the CDR3 DNA reads TGTGCCAGCAGTCCCCTCCCCGGACTAGCGGGGCACACAGATACGCAGTATTTT. Residues: CASSPLPGLAGHTDTQYF.

The chain has TRBV19 and TRBJ2-2; 8 bases match TRBD1. CDR1 and CDR2 from the germline V gene are LNHDA and SQIVND (reference sequence). The ends lost 9 bases at V and 5 bases at J; junction bases unmatched: 8. This CDR3 comprises 14 residues. CDR3 DNA: TGTGCCAGCAGAGACAGGGGTGTAACCGGGGAGCTGTTTTTT. It is translated as CASRDRGVTGELFF.

The V call is TRBV5-6, the J call TRBJ2-5; tentatively, D is TRBD2 (5 bases). CDR3 length: 14 amino acids. Germline V gene data show CDR1 as SGHDT and CDR2 as YYEEEE. The V and J ends lost 4 bases and 5 bases respectively, with 15 bases between them. CDR3 residues: CASSPYPGVETQYF. The CDR3 bases are TGTGCCAGCAGCCCATACCCCGGGGTTGAGACCCAGTACTTC.

The chain links TRBV11-1 to TRBJ2-5; TRBD1 aligns across 7 bases. This CDR3 contains 14 residues. J was trimmed by 5 bases and V by 4 bases; bases with no gene match: 7. CDR1 is SGHAT and CDR2 is FQDESV in the germline V gene (reference sequence). This CDR3 reads CASSSRTRGETQYF. In DNA form, the CDR3 reads TGTGCCAGCAGCTCGAGAACCAGGGGGGAGACCCAGTACTTC.

This clone showed up just once. This chain joins TRBV5-4 and TRBJ2-5; D is ambiguous. There are 14 residues in the CDR3. Trimming pared 0 bases from V and 2 bases from J, leaving 8 bases between. Germline V CDR1 and CDR2: SGHNT, YYREEE (reference sequence). Here the CDR3 DNA reads TGTGCCAGCAGCTTGGAGGCAGGACAAGAGACCCAGTACTTC. The encoded protein is CASSLEAGQETQYF.

The sample holds one count of this clone. This chain links TRBV7-6 with TRBJ2-5; 13 bases align to TRBD2. The CDR3 contains 15 residues. Germline trimming cut 4 bases from V and 3 bases from J; bases unmatched to any gene: 2. Germline V gene data show CDR1 as SGHVS and CDR2 as FNYEAQ. The CDR3 DNA follows: TGTGCCAGCAGCTGGGGGACTAGCGGGAAAGAGACCCAGTACTTC. Amino acid sequence: CASSWGTSGKETQYF.

The chain uses TRBV5-1 and TRBJ1-1, with D tentatively TRBD1 (5 bases). The CDR3 runs to 14 residues. V lost 0 bases, J lost 4 bases, and 10 bases lay in between. Germline V CDR1 and CDR2: SGHRS, YFSETQ. This chain's CDR3 is CASSLGGIGTEAFF. CDR3 coding DNA: TGCGCCAGCAGCTTGGGGGGCATAGGCACTGAAGCTTTCTTT.

The V call is TRBV14, the J call TRBJ1-2; possibly TRBD1 for D (5 bases). Germline V CDR1 and CDR2: SGHDN, FVKESK. The CDR3 has 13 amino acids. Trimming pared 0 bases from V and 8 bases from J, leaving 10 bases between. The CDR3 sequence is CASSQDRELGYTF. CDR3 nucleotide sequence: TGTGCCAGCAGCCAAGACAGGGAATTAGGCTACACCTTC.

The J gene is TRBJ1-1, the V gene TRBV11-2; perhaps TRBD1 as D (5 bases). Trimming shortened V by 5 bases and J by 3 bases, and 25 bases separated the two germline ends. This CDR3 has 18 residues. Germline assignment: CDR1 SGHAT and CDR2 FQNNGV. This CDR3 is CASSELGLRRGRDTEAFF. CDR3 sequence (DNA): TGTGCCAGCAGCGAACTCGGTTTAAGGAGGGGAAGGGACACTGAAGCTTTCTTT.

This chain uses TRBV7-2 with TRBJ1-1; D uncertain. Germline V gives CDR1 SGHTA, CDR2 FQGNSA. Deletions cut 5 bases from V and 11 bases from J, with 9 bases between. CDR3 length equals 10 residues. Here the CDR3 DNA reads TGTGCCAGCAGCCCTTACGAGGCTTTCTTT. It yields the protein CASSPYEAFF.